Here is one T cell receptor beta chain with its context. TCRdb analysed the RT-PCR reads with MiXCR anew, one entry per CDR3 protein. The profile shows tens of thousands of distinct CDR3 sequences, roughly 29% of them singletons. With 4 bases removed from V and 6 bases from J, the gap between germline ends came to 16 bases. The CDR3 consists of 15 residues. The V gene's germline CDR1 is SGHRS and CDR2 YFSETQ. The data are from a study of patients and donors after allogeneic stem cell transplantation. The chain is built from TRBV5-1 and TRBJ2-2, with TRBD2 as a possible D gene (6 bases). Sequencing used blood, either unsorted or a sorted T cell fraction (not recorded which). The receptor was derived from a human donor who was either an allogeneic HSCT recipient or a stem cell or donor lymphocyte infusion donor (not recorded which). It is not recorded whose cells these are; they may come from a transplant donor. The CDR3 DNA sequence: TGCGCCAGCAGCCTACTCCCGGGGGTCCCCGGGGAGCTGTTTTTT. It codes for CASSLLPGVPGELFF. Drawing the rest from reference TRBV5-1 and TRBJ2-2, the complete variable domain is KAGVTQTPRYLIKTRGQQVTLSCSPISGHRSVSWYQQTPGQGLQFLFEYFSETQRNKGNFPGRFSGRQFSNSRSEMNVSTLELGDSALYLCASSLLPGVPGELFFGEGSRLTVL.